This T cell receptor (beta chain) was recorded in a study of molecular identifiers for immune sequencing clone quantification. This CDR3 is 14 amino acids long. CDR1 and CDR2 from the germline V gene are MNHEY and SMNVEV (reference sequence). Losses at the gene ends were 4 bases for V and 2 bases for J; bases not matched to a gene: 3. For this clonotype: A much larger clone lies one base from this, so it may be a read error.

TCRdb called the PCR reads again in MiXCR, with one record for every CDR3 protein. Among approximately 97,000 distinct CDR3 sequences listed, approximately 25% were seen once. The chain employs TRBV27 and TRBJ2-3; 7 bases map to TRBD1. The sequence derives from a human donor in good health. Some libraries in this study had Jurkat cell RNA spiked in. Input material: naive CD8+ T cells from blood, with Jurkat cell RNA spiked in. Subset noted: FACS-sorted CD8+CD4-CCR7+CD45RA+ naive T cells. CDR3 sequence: CASSSQGNTDTQYF. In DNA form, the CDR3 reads TGTGCCAGCAGTTCACAGGGGAACACAGATACGCAGTATTTT.